One and the same sample provided the 9 T cell receptor beta chains below, sequenced in a study of shared clonotypes between healthy human individuals. Sequenced by immunoSEQ multiplex PCR; TCRdb stores in-frame clones only, minus some. The sample gives over a million clones, over 95% of which show up once; 1% to 1.5% is in the top ten. The sequencing input was naive CD4+ T cells sorted from blood. Subset: CD45RA+ positively selected. The receptors shown here come from a man in his thirties or forties in good health.

This sequence joins TRBV5-1 and TRBJ1-2; 9 bases line up with TRBD1. The CDR3 loop spans 13 amino acids. Losses at the gene ends were 4 bases for V and 6 bases for J; bases not matched to a gene: 4. CDR1 is SGHRS and CDR2 is YFSETQ in the germline V gene. The CDR3 DNA reads TGCGCCAGCAGCACCACAGGGGGCAATGGCTACACCTTC. Amino acids: CASSTTGGNGYTF.

The CDR3 spells CASTTRRAAYHDYTF. The CDR3 DNA sequence: TGTGCCAGTACTACCCGGCGGGCAGCCTATCATGACTACACCTTC. V usage is TRBV19 and J usage is TRBJ1-2; D uncertain. CDR3 length: 15 amino acids. Germline loops: CDR1 LNHDA, CDR2 SQIVND (reference sequence). V lost 7 bases to trimming and J lost 10 bases, with 25 bases between them.

The chain joins TRBV5-4 to TRBJ2-1, with 11 bases matching TRBD2. Germline trimming cut 4 bases from V and 6 bases from J; bases unmatched to any gene: 6. Germline assignment: CDR1 SGHNT and CDR2 YYREEE (reference sequence). This CDR3 is 15 amino acids long. The CDR3 DNA is TGTGCCAGCAGCATCGGGACTAGCGGTCCCAATGAGCAGTTCTTC. This encodes CASSIGTSGPNEQFF.

The rearrangement uses TRBV2 and TRBJ1-3, with a possible D match to TRBD1 (5 bases). CDR3 length: 15 amino acids. Germline CDR1 is SNHLY and CDR2 is FYNNEI. The V gene lost 4 bases and the J gene lost 7 bases, with 17 bases spanning the gap. The CDR3 DNA reads TGTGCCAGCAGTGTGGGACTCCTAGCCGGTAACACCATATATTTT. It specifies CASSVGLLAGNTIYF.

V gene TRBV5-4 combines with J gene TRBJ2-5; 8 bases agree with TRBD2. The J call is in doubt because the DNA end fits TRBJ2-7 better. CDR1 is SGHNT and CDR2 is YYREEE in the germline V gene (reference sequence). The CDR3 has 15 amino acids. CDR3 DNA: TGTGCCAGCAGGGGGGCGAGCGGGAGTCCGTACGAGCAGTACTTC. Protein: CASRGASGSPYEQYF.

J is TRBJ2-7 and V is TRBV11-2, with 12 bases identical to TRBD2. Per germline, CDR1 SGHAT and CDR2 FQNNGV. Unmatched junction bases numbered 6, after V lost 8 bases and J lost 4 bases. This CDR3 region has 14 residues. The CDR3 DNA sequence: TGTGCCAGCGGGGGACTAGCGGGTATTTACGAGCAGTACTTC. This gives the protein CASGGLAGIYEQYF. The full variable domain, in which reference TRBV11-2 and TRBJ2-7 provide the parts outside the CDR3, is EAGVAQSPRYKIIEKRQSVAFWCNPISGHATLYWYQQILGQGPKLLIQFQNNGVVDDSQLPKDRFSAERLKGVDSTLKIQPAKLEDSAVYLCASGGLAGIYEQYFGPGTRLTVT.

V gene TRBV29-1 combines with J gene TRBJ2-3; possible D gene TRBD1, 5 bases. Trimming cost V 4 bases and J 2 bases, with 16 bases left between them. The CDR3 has 15 residues. Germline V gene lookup returns CDR1 SQVTM and CDR2 ANQGSEA. The CDR3 DNA is TGCAGCGTTGCACCTAGGGGAAGTGTCACAGATACGCAGTATTTT. This gives the protein CSVAPRGSVTDTQYF.

The chain is built from TRBV7-3 and TRBJ2-3, with TRBD1 matching 10 bases. In germline, CDR1 is SGHTA, CDR2 FQGTGA. Trimming at V came to 2 bases and at J to 6 bases, leaving 8 bases not matched to a gene. The CDR3 extends over 16 amino acids. The CDR3 nucleotides are TGTGCCAGCAGCTTAGACAGGGGGCTTAAGAGGGATACGCAGTATTTT. It codes for CASSLDRGLKRDTQYF.

In the case of this clone: Other nucleotide sequences in the sample specify the same CDR3. The chain couples TRBV9 to TRBJ2-3; no clear D. The CDR3 is 13 residues long. Per germline, CDR1 SGDLS and CDR2 YYNGEE. V dropped 0 bases and J dropped 4 bases, with 6 bases sitting between them. The CDR3 reads CASSVGDADTQYF. The CDR3 region has the DNA TGTGCCAGCAGCGTAGGGGATGCAGATACGCAGTATTTT. Full variable domain (rest looked up from reference TRBV9 and TRBJ2-3): DSGVTQTPKHLITATGQRVTLRCSPRSGDLSVYWYQQSLDQGLQFLIQYYNGEERAKGNILERFSAQQFPDLHSELNLSSLELGDSALYFCASSVGDADTQYFGPGTRLTVL.